This T cell receptor (beta chain) was sequenced for a study of tumour-infiltrating T cells in Burkitt lymphoma. Only a few counts were recorded for this clone. This CDR3 region has 15 residues. CDR1 is MNHEY and CDR2 is SVGAGI in the germline V gene. V lost 5 bases to trimming and J lost 3 bases, with 14 bases between them. TCRdb's copy holds only in-frame clones and misses some; the assay was immunoSEQ multiplex PCR. The sample yields more than 40,000 clones, less than 35% seen once. This receptor was taken from a human donor with Burkitt lymphoma. Sequenced: tumor tissue. The chain links TRBV6-5 to TRBJ2-1; D is perhaps TRBD1 (6 bases). CDR3 sequence: CASSTGTIVYNEQFF. In DNA, the CDR3 is TGTGCCAGCAGTACCGGGACAATAGTCTACAATGAGCAGTTCTTC.